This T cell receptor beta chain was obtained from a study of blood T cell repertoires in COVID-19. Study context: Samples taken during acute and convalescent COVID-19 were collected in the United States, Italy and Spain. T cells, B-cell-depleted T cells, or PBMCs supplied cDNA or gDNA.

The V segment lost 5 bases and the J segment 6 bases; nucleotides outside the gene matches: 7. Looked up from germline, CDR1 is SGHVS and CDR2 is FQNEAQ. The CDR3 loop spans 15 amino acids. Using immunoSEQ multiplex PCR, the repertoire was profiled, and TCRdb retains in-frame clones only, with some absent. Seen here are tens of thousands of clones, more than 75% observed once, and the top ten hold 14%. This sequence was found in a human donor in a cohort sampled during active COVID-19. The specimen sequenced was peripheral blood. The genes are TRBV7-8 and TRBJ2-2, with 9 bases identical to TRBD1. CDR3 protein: CASSEGQGGSGELFF. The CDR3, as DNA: TGTGCCAGCAGCGAGGGACAGGGAGGTTCCGGGGAGCTGTTTTTT.